The next 23 T cell receptor beta chains were all read from a single sample in a study of PD-1 blockade in classical Hodgkin lymphoma. This table comes from immunoSEQ multiplex PCR, and its TCRdb copy is limited to in-frame clones, with some not included. The sample contains around 43,000 clones, about 77% of which appear only once. Brentuximab vedotin exposure varied among the patients, all of whom had relapsed after autologous stem cell transplantation. Here the sequenced sample was peripheral blood mononuclear cells (PBMCs), taken at baseline. The receptor source for this set is a human donor with classical Hodgkin lymphoma.

This clone has only a few counts. The chain carries TRBV7-9 and TRBJ1-2, with TRBD1 matching over 7 bases. CDR3 size: 18 residues. After removal of 5 bases from V and 6 bases from J, the junction contained 21 bases not matched to a gene. Per the germline V gene, CDR1 is SEHNR and CDR2 is FQNEAQ (reference sequence). The CDR3 coding sequence is TGTGCCAGCAGCCAAAAGTCCGGCTATTCAAGGGGGCTAGATGGCTACACCTTC. Translation: CASSQKSGYSRGLDGYTF.

J is TRBJ2-3 and V is TRBV18, with D perhaps TRBD2 (6 bases). V lost 2 bases and J lost 3, with 24 bases in between. The CDR3 totals 19 residues. CDR1 is KGHSH, CDR2 LQKENI, per germline. CDR3 sequence: CASSPSIVSDYLATDTQYF. DNA for the CDR3: TGTGCCAGCTCACCATCGATCGTCTCGGACTACCTTGCGACAGATACGCAGTATTTT.

DNA for the CDR3: TGTGCCAGCAGCGTAGGGAGTGGGGCCAACGTCCTGACTTTC. Its protein is CASSVGSGANVLTF. The chain recombines TRBV5-6 with TRBJ2-6, with D perhaps TRBD2 (5 bases). The CDR3 consists of 14 residues. Trimming took off 4 bases at V and 3 bases at J, with 8 bases between the two ends. Germline CDR1 reads SGHDT; CDR2 reads YYEEEE.

This chain links TRBV10-1 with TRBJ2-2; D perhaps matches TRBD2 (6 bases). Trimming removed 4 bases at V and 4 bases at J, with 10 bases between. The CDR3 totals 14 residues. The germline V gene has CDR1 WNHNN and CDR2 SYGVQD (reference sequence). DNA of the CDR3: TGCGCCAGCAGTGTGGGGGGTGGCACCGGGGAGCTGTTTTTT. This codes for CASSVGGGTGELFF.

The chain has TRBV4-1 and TRBJ1-1; D is possibly TRBD1 (6 bases). V was clipped by 1 base and J by 4 bases, with 13 bases between them. Germline V lookup: CDR1 MGHRA, CDR2 YSYEKL. This CDR3 contains 15 residues. As DNA, the CDR3 is TGCGCCAGCAGCCAAGTTGAAGGGGGGGTCACTGAAGCTTTCTTT. This codes for CASSQVEGGVTEAFF.

The rearrangement uses TRBV6-4 and TRBJ2-1; D call uncertain. The germline V gene encodes CDR1 MRHNA and CDR2 SNTAGT. With 2 bases removed from V and 7 bases from J, the gap between germline ends came to 6 bases. The CDR3 is made up of 12 amino acids. The CDR3 spells CASSDMSNEQFF. CDR3 DNA: TGTGCCAGCAGTGACATGAGTAATGAGCAGTTCTTC.

The chain carries TRBV7-9 and TRBJ2-7; no clear D. Germline V CDR1 and CDR2: SEHNR, FQNEAQ (reference sequence). The CDR3 has 12 residues. Trimming shortened V by 6 bases and J by 2 bases, and 8 bases separated the two germline ends. CDR3 region: CASSFRPYEQYF. The CDR3 bases are TGTGCCAGCAGTTTCCGACCCTACGAGCAGTACTTC. The full variable domain, its missing parts supplied by reference TRBV7-9 and TRBJ2-7, is DTGVSQNPRHKITKRGQNVTFRCDPISEHNRLYWYRQTLGQGPEFLTYFQNEAQLEKSRLLSDRFSAERPKGSFSTLEIQRTEQGDSAMYLCASSFRPYEQYFGPGTRLTVT.

This clone appeared once. The chain uses TRBV6-1 and TRBJ2-7; TRBD1 is a possible D gene (5 bases). The CDR3 runs to 12 residues. Germline lookup yields CDR1 MNHNS and CDR2 SASEGT. The ends were cut back, 7 bases at V and 3 bases at J, with 10 bases in the middle. The CDR3 bases are TGTGCCAGCACCCCAGGGTACTACGAGCAGTACTTC. Amino acids: CASTPGYYEQYF.

The chain combines TRBV27 with TRBJ2-4; 9 nucleotides align to TRBD1. Trimming took 6 bases from V and 6 from J; bases not matched to a gene: 3. Germline-derived CDR1 and CDR2 are MNHEY and SMNVEV (reference sequence). The length of the CDR3 is 13 residues. As DNA, the CDR3 is TGTGCCAGCAGACGGGGACAGGGAAACATTCAGTACTTC. Translated: CASRRGQGNIQYF.

The gene calls are TRBV21-1 and TRBJ2-2; the table's TRBD2 call for D was not verified on the DNA. TRBV21-1 is a pseudogene segment. The CDR3 sequence is 17 residues long. The CDR3, as DNA: TGTGCCAGCACCACTAGCGGGGGGCCCGCGAACACCGGGGAGCTGTTTTTT. Translation: CASTTSGGPANTGELFF.

The chain employs TRBV6-1 and TRBJ1-6; D is ambiguous. CDR3 length: 13 amino acids. Trimming removed 8 bases at V and 7 bases at J, with 12 bases between. CDR1 is MNHNS and CDR2 is SASEGT in the germline V gene. The CDR3, as DNA: TGTGCCAGCGCCGGTACCAAGAATTCACCCCTCCACTTT. Protein: CASAGTKNSPLHF.

The CDR3 protein is CASSVDWSLNTGELFF. The CDR3, as DNA: TGTGCCAGCAGCGTCGATTGGAGCCTAAACACCGGGGAGCTGTTTTTT. J is TRBJ2-2 and V is TRBV9; unclear D gene. The germline CDR1 and CDR2 sequences are SGDLS and YYNGEE. Trimming pared 2 bases from V and 2 bases from J, leaving 13 bases between. CDR3 length equals 16 residues.

Note on this clone: Relative to the germline gene, one junction end is altered; a read error may explain this. V and J are TRBV7-9 and TRBJ2-3; maybe TRBD2 (6 bases). The CDR3 is 14 residues long. CDR1 SEHNR and CDR2 FQNEAQ come from the germline V gene (reference sequence). The DNA of the CDR3 is TGTGCCAGCAGCTTTGGGACTGGCACGGATACGCAGTATTTT. Encoded protein: CASSFGTGTDTQYF. The full variable domain, completed using reference TRBV7-9 and TRBJ2-3, is DTGVSQNPRHKITKRGQNVTFRCDPISEHNRLYWYRQTLGQGPEFLTYFQNEAQLEKSRLLSDRFSAERPKGSFSTLEIQRTEQGDSAMYLCASSFGTGTDTQYFGPGTRLTVL.

The J gene is TRBJ2-3, the V gene TRBV7-2; D not certain. Per the germline V gene, CDR1 is SGHTA and CDR2 is FQGNSA. The germline V and J ends were trimmed by 5 bases and 5 bases, with 8 bases remaining between them. The CDR3 runs to 12 residues. DNA of the CDR3: TGTGCCAGCAGCATCCGAGGAGATACGCAGTATTTT. Translating gives CASSIRGDTQYF.

The chain carries TRBV27 and TRBJ2-7; 13 nucleotides agree with TRBD2. Germline trimming cut 4 bases from V and 3 bases from J; bases unmatched to any gene: 3. Germline CDR1 MNHEY, CDR2 SMNVEV (reference sequence). CDR3 length equals 15 residues. The CDR3 DNA is TGTGCCAGCAGTTCCAGACTAGCGGGGGGCTACGAGCAGTACTTC. It encodes CASSSRLAGGYEQYF.

This clone showed up just once. The chain recombines TRBV27 with TRBJ2-1; a possible D gene is TRBD1 (5 bases). Trimming removed 1 base from V and 0 bases from J, with 10 bases in between. Per germline, CDR1 MNHEY and CDR2 SMNVEV (reference sequence). This CDR3 comprises 16 residues. Here the CDR3 DNA reads TGTGCCAGCAGTTTATGGGGCGGTATCTCCTACAATGAGCAGTTCTTC. The encoded protein is CASSLWGGISYNEQFF.

CDR3 in amino acids: CASSIGGQSPADTQYF. The CDR3 DNA sequence: TGTGCCAGTAGTATTGGGGGACAGTCCCCCGCGGATACGCAGTATTTT. The V call is TRBV19, the J call TRBJ2-3; TRBD1 matches at 7 bases. This CDR3 comprises 16 residues. V dropped 3 bases and J dropped 6; count of bases not matched to a gene: 12. The germline V gene has CDR1 LNHDA and CDR2 SQIVND (reference sequence). Complete variable domain (other parts from reference TRBV19 and TRBJ2-3): DGGITQSPKYLFRKEGQNVTLSCEQNLNHDAMYWYRQDPGQGLRLIYYSQIVNDFQKGDIAEGYSVSREKKESFPLTVTSAQKNPTAFYLCASSIGGQSPADTQYFGPGTRLTVL.

The chain uses TRBV27 and TRBJ1-5; 10 bases are a match to TRBD1. Per the germline V gene, CDR1 is MNHEY and CDR2 is SMNVEV (reference sequence). CDR3 size: 18 residues. The junction had 5 bases not matched to a gene; V was cut back by 0 bases and J by 0 bases. The CDR3: CASSLSGQGRYSNQPQHF. DNA of the CDR3: TGTGCCAGCAGTTTATCGGGACAGGGGCGATATAGCAATCAGCCCCAGCATTTT.

The genes are TRBV19 and TRBJ2-5; possible D gene TRBD1, 6 bases. V was shortened by 5 bases and J by 9 bases, with 28 bases between the two germline ends. The CDR3 is made up of 17 amino acids. CDR1 is LNHDA, CDR2 SQIVND, per germline (reference sequence). The CDR3 bases are TGTGCCAGTAGTCCGATAACGGGACAAGACCTCCAATGGGCCCAGTACTTC. Its protein product is CASSPITGQDLQWAQYF.

The V call is TRBV19, the J call TRBJ1-1; D gene ambiguous. Per the germline V gene, CDR1 is LNHDA and CDR2 is SQIVND (reference sequence). V gave up 7 bases and J gave up 1 base, with 10 bases separating them. This CDR3 has 13 residues. The CDR3 DNA is TGTGCCAGTAAACTCTTACCGAACACTGAAGCTTTCTTT. Amino acid sequence: CASKLLPNTEAFF.

This clone was recorded a few times. The chain links TRBV7-2 to TRBJ1-5, with no clear D. This CDR3 is 13 amino acids long. Per the germline V gene, CDR1 is SGHTA and CDR2 is FQGNSA. Trimming stripped 3 bases from V and 5 bases from J, with 8 bases between. CDR3 sequence (DNA): TGTGCCAGCAGCTTTAAAAGGGATCAGCCCCAGCATTTT. Its translation: CASSFKRDQPQHF.

Remarks on this clone: Compared with germline, one end of the junction differs, possibly owing to a read error. V and J are TRBV4-1 and TRBJ1-5; D gene ambiguous. The germline CDR1 and CDR2 sequences are MGHRA and YSYEKL. This CDR3 is built from 15 residues. The CDR3 is CASSQGVALGQPQHF. The CDR3 nucleotides are TGCGCCAGCAGTCAAGGAGTGGCCCTGGGTCAGCCCCAGCATTTT.

The chain is built from TRBV4-2 and TRBJ2-5, with 10 bases matching TRBD2. The CDR3 totals 17 residues. The V and J ends lost 2 bases and 0 bases, in that order; junction bases with no gene match: 6. Germline CDR1 is LGHNA and CDR2 is YNFKEQ. CDR3 sequence: CASSQRERGGYQETQYF. CDR3 DNA sequence: TGTGCCAGCAGCCAAAGGGAGCGGGGGGGGTACCAAGAGACCCAGTACTTC.